This T cell receptor beta chain came from a study of shared clonotypes between healthy human individuals. The study ran the assay at deep level. This table comes from immunoSEQ multiplex PCR, and its TCRdb copy is limited to in-frame clones, with some not included. Of about a million clones listed, roughly 80% are singletons. Study-wide results and caveats: Large sequencing depth failed to make sorted-subset sequencing complete, rarefaction showed.

This CDR3 spans 14 amino acids. The ends lost 4 bases at V and 4 bases at J; junction bases unmatched: 6. Germline CDR1 reads SNHLY; CDR2 reads FYNNEI. Details on this clone: Its antigen remains unidentified.

The chain joins TRBV2 to TRBJ2-5; TRBD2 aligns across 7 bases. The sequenced sample consisted of memory CD4+ T cells sorted from blood. Specified subset: CD45RA-negative fraction. The source of this sequence is a man aged 18 to 30 in good health. The CDR3 nucleotides are TGTGCCAGCAGTGCTAAGCGGGGACGAGAGACCCAGTACTTC. Translation gives CASSAKRGRETQYF.